This paragraph covers one TCR beta chain sequence. Germline V gene sequence: CDR1 MGHDK, CDR2 SYGVNS. The V end was cut by 6 bases, the J end by 9 bases, with 18 bases between. This CDR3 is 15 amino acids long. This table comes from immunoSEQ multiplex PCR, and its TCRdb copy is limited to in-frame clones, with some not included. The table records over 110,000 clones, around three quarters of them present only once. The sample comes from a study of blood T cell repertoires in COVID-19. The V call is TRBV25-1, the J call TRBJ1-6; D perhaps matches TRBD1 (6 bases). The sequence was collected from a man older than 75 with acute or convalescent COVID-19. The sample was peripheral blood. The CDR3 DNA reads TGTGCCAGCAGCTTCACACAGGGAACGAGTTCACCCCTCCACTTT. Its translation is CASSFTQGTSSPLHF.